The 11 T cell receptor beta chains reported below all come from one sample, sequenced in a study of ipilimumab plus nivolumab after autologous stem cell transplantation. Only in-frame clones appear in the TCRdb table, and some are missing; sequencing was by immunoSEQ multiplex PCR. Of approximately 84,000 clones in the sample, 83% were seen once. This specimen consisted of PBMCs, obtained in a trial of ipilimumab plus nivolumab as post-transplant consolidation. These TCRs come from a male donor with diffuse large B-cell lymphoma.

This clone showed up just a few times. The rearrangement uses TRBV27 and TRBJ2-7; D possibly corresponds to TRBD1 (6 bases). The CDR3 is made up of 15 amino acids. The germline V gene encodes CDR1 MNHEY and CDR2 SMNVEV (reference sequence). Trimming took off 6 bases at V and 3 bases at J, with 18 bases between the two ends. Written as DNA, the CDR3 is TGTGCCAGCAGGAAGGGACAATCACCCATCTACGAGCAGTACTTC. It specifies CASRKGQSPIYEQYF.

In this sample, this clone turned up a few times. The CDR3 spells CASSREMAYGYTF. In DNA form, the CDR3 reads TGTGCCAGCAGTAGGGAGATGGCCTATGGCTACACCTTC. V gene TRBV6-1 combines with J gene TRBJ1-2; D unclear. Trimming took off 5 bases at V and 4 bases at J, with 11 bases between the two ends. The CDR3 is 13 amino acids. Germline V gene sequence: CDR1 MNHNS, CDR2 SASEGT.

This clone has more than one count but fewer than ten. V and J are TRBV18 and TRBJ2-5; D perhaps matches TRBD2 (5 bases). Germline V gives CDR1 KGHSH, CDR2 LQKENI. This CDR3 contains 15 residues. Trimming pared 0 bases from V and 4 bases from J, leaving 12 bases between. The CDR3 reads CASSPPAGHRETQYF. Here the CDR3 DNA reads TGTGCCAGCTCACCACCGGCGGGCCACCGAGAGACCCAGTACTTC. Filled out from reference TRBV18 and TRBJ2-5, the complete variable domain reads NAGVMQNPRHLVRRRGQEARLRCSPMKGHSHVYWYRQLPEEGLKFMVYLQKENIIDESGMPKERFSAEFPKEGPSILRIQQVVRGDSAAYFCASSPPAGHRETQYFGPGTRLLVL.

The chain carries TRBV11-1 and TRBJ2-7; D is possibly TRBD1 (6 bases). Germline values: CDR1 SGHAT, CDR2 FQDESV (reference sequence). V gave up 1 base and J gave up 8 bases, with 9 bases separating them. CDR3 length equals 12 residues. This chain's CDR3 is CASSLGTDKQYF. The CDR3 DNA sequence: TGTGCCAGCAGCTTAGGGACAGACAAGCAGTACTTC.

CDR3 residues: CASSPTRLVNEQFF. The DNA of the CDR3 is TGTGCCAGCAGCCCGACCCGACTAGTCAATGAGCAGTTCTTC. J is TRBJ2-1 and V is TRBV7-2, with a weak D call TRBD2 (6 bases). CDR1 SGHTA and CDR2 FQGNSA come from the germline V gene. Trimming cost V 5 bases and J 6 bases, with 14 bases left between them. CDR3 length: 14 residues.

The chain has TRBV6-1 and TRBJ2-5; 15 bases match TRBD2. CDR3 length: 15 amino acids. Germline V gene sequence: CDR1 MNHNS, CDR2 SASEGT. With V trimmed by 7 bases and J by 5 bases, 5 bases remained unmatched. CDR3 coding DNA: TGTGCCAGCACAGGACTAGCGGGGGGGCGTGAGACCCAGTACTTC. Translation: CASTGLAGGRETQYF.

The V call is TRBV5-4, the J call TRBJ1-2, with 7 nucleotides matching TRBD1. Germline lookup yields CDR1 SGHNT and CDR2 YYREEE (reference sequence). Germline trimming cut 10 bases from V and 7 bases from J; bases unmatched to any gene: 10. This CDR3 comprises 12 residues. CDR3 nucleotide sequence: TGTGCCGGAGGGCAGGGGGTAGGTGGCTACACCTTC. It encodes CAGGQGVGGYTF.

J is TRBJ2-6 and V is TRBV11-3; no reliable D call. With 5 bases removed from V and 1 base from J, the gap between germline ends came to 9 bases. The germline CDR1 and CDR2 sequences are SGHNT and YENEEA. The CDR3 totals 15 residues. CDR3 amino acids: CASSPGGSGANVLTF. The CDR3 nucleotides read TGTGCCAGCAGCCCAGGTGGTTCTGGGGCCAACGTCCTGACTTTC.

The chain links TRBV7-9 to TRBJ1-1; maybe TRBD1 (6 bases). The CDR3 contains 15 residues. V was shortened by 5 bases and J by 1 base, with 14 bases between the two germline ends. Germline CDR1 SEHNR, CDR2 FQNEAQ (reference sequence). CDR3 DNA sequence: TGTGCCAGCAGCCTGGCGCAAGGGGGGAACACTGAAGCTTTCTTT. Protein product: CASSLAQGGNTEAFF. The variable domain in full, with the rest retrieved from reference TRBV7-9 and TRBJ1-1, is DTGVSQNPRHKITKRGQNVTFRCDPISEHNRLYWYRQTLGQGPEFLTYFQNEAQLEKSRLLSDRFSAERPKGSFSTLEIQRTEQGDSAMYLCASSLAQGGNTEAFFGQGTRLTVV.

This clone was seen once. V usage is TRBV27 and J usage is TRBJ2-6; no definite D call. Germline-derived CDR1 and CDR2 are MNHEY and SMNVEV (reference sequence). This CDR3 spans 15 amino acids. V was trimmed by 2 bases and J by 1 base, leaving 6 bases between them. The CDR3 DNA reads as TGTGCCAGCAGTTTACTTGGATCTGGGGCCAACGTCCTGACTTTC. Its protein is CASSLLGSGANVLTF.

V and J are TRBV5-1 and TRBJ1-1; D may be TRBD1 (5 bases). Germline assignment: CDR1 SGHRS and CDR2 YFSETQ. The V end lost 7 bases, the J end lost 1 base, and 14 bases lay between the germline ends. This CDR3 comprises 14 residues. Here the CDR3 DNA reads TGCGCCAGCGGAGAAGGGACGGCGAACACTGAAGCTTTCTTT. As protein: CASGEGTANTEAFF.